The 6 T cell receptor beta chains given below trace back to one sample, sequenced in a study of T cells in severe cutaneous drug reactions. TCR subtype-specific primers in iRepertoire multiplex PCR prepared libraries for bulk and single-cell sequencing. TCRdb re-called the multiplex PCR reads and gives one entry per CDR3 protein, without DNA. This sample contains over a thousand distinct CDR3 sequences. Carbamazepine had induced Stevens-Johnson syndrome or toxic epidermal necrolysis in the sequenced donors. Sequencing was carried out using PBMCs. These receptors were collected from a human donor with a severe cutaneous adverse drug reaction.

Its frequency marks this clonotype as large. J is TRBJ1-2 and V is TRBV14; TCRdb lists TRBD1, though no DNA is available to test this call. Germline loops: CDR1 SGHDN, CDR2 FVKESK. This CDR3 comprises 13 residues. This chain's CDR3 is CASSRRQADGYTF. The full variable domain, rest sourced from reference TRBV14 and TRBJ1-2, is EAGVTQFPSHSVIEKGQTVTLRCDPISGHDNLYWYRRVMGKEIKFLLHFVKESKQDESGMPNNRFLAERTGGTYSTLKVQPAELEDSGVYFCASSRRQADGYTFGSGTRLTVV.

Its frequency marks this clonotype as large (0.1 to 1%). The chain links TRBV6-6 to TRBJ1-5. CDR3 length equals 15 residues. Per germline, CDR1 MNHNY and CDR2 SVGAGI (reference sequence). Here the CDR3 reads CASSYSRDSNQPQHF.

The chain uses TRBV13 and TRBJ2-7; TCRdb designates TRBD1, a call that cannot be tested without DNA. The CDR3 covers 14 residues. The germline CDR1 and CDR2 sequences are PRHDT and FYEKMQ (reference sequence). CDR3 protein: CASSLGRDRNEQYF.

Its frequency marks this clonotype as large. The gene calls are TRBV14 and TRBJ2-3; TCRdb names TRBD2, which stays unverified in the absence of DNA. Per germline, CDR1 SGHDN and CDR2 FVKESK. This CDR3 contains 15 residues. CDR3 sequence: CASSQGLAGLDTQYF.

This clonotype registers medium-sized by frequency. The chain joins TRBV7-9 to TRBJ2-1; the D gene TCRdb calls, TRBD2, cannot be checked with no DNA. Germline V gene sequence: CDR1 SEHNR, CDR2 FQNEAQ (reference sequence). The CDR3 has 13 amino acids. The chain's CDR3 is CASRAGPYNEQFF.

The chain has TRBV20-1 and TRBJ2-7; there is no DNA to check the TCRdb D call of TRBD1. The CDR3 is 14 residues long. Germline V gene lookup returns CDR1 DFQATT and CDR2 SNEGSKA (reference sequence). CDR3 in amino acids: CSARSRQGAYEQYF.